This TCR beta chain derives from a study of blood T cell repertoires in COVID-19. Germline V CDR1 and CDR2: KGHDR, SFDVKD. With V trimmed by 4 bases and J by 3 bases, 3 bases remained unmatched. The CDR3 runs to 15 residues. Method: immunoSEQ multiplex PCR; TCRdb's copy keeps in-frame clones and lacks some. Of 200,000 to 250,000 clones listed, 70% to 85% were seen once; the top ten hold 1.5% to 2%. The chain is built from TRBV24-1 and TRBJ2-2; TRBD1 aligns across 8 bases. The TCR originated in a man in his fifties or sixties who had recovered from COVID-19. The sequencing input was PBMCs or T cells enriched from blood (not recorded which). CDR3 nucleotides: TGTGCCACCAGTGAGGCGGACAGGGACACCGGGGAGCTGTTTTTT. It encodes CATSEADRDTGELFF.